This TCR beta chain stems from a study of blood T cell repertoires in COVID-19. On the study more broadly: Some COVID-19 samples were acute and others convalescent; all came from the United States, Italy and Spain. PBMCs, B-cell-depleted T cells, or T cells provided the cDNA or gDNA that made up the material.

In the original processing: Estimated nucleated cell counts came from reference gene primer amplification. TCRdb's table, derived via immunoSEQ multiplex PCR, lists solely in-frame clones and lacks some. Clone size and the V and J calls come from that table; the DNA yielded D and trimming. The table shows about 280,000 clones, with roughly 85% occurring only once. The CDR3 extends over 13 amino acids. The germline CDR1 and CDR2 sequences are MDHEN and SYDVKM. Trimming removed 2 bases from V and 3 bases from J, with 8 bases in between. This chain links TRBV28 with TRBJ2-7, with D perhaps TRBD2 (5 bases). The TCR sequence derives from a man between 50 and 59 years old with active or convalescent COVID-19. Sequencing was carried out using peripheral blood. CDR3 coding DNA: TGTGCCAGCAGTTTAAACCGGGACTACGAGCAGTACTTC. It is translated as CASSLNRDYEQYF. Looking up the rest from reference TRBV28 and TRBJ2-7 gives the full variable domain: DVKVTQSSRYLVKRTGEKVFLECVQDMDHENMFWYRQDPGLGLRLIYFSYDVKMKEKGDIPEGYSVSREKKERFSLILESASTNQTSMYLCASSLNRDYEQYFGPGTRLTVT.